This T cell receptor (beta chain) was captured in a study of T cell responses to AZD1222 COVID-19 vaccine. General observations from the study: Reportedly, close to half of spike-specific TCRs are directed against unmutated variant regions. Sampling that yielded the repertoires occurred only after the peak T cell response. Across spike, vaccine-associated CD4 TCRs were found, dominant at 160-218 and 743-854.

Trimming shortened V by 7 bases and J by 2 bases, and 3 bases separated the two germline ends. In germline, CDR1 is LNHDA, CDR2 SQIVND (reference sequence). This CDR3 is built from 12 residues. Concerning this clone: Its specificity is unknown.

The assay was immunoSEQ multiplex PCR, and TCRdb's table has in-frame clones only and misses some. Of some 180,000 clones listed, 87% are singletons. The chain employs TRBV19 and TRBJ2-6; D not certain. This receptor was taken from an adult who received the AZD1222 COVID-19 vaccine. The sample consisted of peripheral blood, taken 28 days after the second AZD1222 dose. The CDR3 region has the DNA TGTGCCAGTAAGACTGGGGCCAACGTCCTGACTTTC. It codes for CASKTGANVLTF.